This paragraph reports one T cell receptor (beta chain). Its antigen is undetermined. One end of the junction is discordant with germline, which a read error may explain. This CDR3 region has 15 residues. Germline V gene sequence: CDR1 SEHNR, CDR2 FQNEAQ (reference sequence). The data are from a study of cytomegalovirus exposure and HLA in healthy donors. The study, taken as a whole, reports: Highly shared sequence variants in one cluster were likely a sequencing artifact. There were some V segments, including TRBV6-2 and TRBV6-3, excluded as indistinguishable.

The PCR contained 60 Vbeta and 13 Jbeta primers. Sequencing used immunoSEQ multiplex PCR; TCRdb keeps in-frame clones, though not all of them. This table has under 200,000 clones, 81% appearing once. The chain carries TRBV7-9 and TRBJ1-1; maybe TRBD1 (5 bases). Specimen: PBMCs. The sequence derives from a man aged 45-60 years in good health and CMV-seronegative. The CDR3 here is CSSSLVGGLNTEAFF. The CDR3 DNA follows: TGTTCCAGCAGCTTAGTGGGGGGATTGAACACTGAAGCTTTCTTT.